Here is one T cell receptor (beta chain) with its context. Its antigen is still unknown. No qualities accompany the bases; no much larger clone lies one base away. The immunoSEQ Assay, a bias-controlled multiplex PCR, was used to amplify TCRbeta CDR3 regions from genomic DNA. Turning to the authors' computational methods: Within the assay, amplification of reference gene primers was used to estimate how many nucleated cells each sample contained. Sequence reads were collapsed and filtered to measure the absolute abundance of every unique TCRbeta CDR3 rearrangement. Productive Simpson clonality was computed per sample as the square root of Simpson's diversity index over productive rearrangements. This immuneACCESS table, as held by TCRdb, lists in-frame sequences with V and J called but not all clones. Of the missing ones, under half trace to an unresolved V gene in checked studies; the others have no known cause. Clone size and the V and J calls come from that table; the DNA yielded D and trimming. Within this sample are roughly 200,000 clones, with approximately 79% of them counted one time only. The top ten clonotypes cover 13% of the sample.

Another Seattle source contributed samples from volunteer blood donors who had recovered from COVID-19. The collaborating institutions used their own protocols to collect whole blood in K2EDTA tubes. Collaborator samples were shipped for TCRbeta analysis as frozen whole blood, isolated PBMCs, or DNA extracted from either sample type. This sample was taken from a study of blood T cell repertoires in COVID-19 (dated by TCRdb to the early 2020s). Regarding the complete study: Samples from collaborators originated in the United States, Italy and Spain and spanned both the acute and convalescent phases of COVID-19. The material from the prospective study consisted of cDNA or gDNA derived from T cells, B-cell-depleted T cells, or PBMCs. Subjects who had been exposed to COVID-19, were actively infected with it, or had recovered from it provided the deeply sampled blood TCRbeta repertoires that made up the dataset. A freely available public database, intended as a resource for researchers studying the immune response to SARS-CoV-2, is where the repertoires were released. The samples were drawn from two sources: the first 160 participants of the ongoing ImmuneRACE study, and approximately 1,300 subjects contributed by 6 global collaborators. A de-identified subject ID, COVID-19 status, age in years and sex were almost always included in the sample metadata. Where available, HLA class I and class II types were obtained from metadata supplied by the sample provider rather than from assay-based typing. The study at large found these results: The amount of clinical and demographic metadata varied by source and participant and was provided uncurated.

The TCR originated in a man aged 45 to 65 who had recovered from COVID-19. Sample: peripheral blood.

Read as DNA, the sequence is TGCAGTGCCAGTTCAGGGCCCGTAGGTTCGGGGGCCAACGTCCTGACTTTC. Protein translation: CSASSGPVGSGANVLTF. The chain is encoded by TRBV20-1 joined to TRBJ2-6, with TRBD1 tentatively as D gene (5 bases match). V is reduced by 6 bases and J by 4 bases, leaving a spacing of 22 bases between them. The CDR1 and CDR2 encoded by the germline V gene (reference sequence) are DFQATT and SNEGSKA. The CDR3 runs 17 amino acids, cysteine and phenylalanine included. The entry retains the CDR3 DNA only, 51 bases that are in frame from base 1.